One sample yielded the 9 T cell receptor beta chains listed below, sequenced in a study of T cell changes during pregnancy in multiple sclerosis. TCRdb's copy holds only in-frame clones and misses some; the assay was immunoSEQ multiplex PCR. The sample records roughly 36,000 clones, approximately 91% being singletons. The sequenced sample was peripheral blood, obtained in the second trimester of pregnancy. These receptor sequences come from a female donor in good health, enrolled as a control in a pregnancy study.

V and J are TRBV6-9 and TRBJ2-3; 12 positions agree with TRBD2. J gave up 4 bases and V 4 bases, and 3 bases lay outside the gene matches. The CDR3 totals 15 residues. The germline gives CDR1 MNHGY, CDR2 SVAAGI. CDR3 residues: CASSLLAGGPDTQYF. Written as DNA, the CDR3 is TGTGCCAGCAGTTTACTAGCGGGAGGCCCAGATACGCAGTATTTT.

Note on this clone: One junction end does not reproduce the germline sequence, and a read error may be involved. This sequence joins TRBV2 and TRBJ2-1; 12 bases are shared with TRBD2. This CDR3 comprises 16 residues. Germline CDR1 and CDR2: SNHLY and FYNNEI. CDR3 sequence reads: CASREGLAGKYNEQFF. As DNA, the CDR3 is TGTGCCAGCAGAGAAGGACTAGCGGGAAAATACAATGAGCAGTTCTTC. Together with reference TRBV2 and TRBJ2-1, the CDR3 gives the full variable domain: EPEVTQTPSHQVTQMGQEVILRCVPISNHLYFYWYRQILGQKVEFLVSFYNNEISEKSEIFDDQFSVERPDGSNFTLKIRSTKLEDSAMYFCASREGLAGKYNEQFFGPGTRLTVL.

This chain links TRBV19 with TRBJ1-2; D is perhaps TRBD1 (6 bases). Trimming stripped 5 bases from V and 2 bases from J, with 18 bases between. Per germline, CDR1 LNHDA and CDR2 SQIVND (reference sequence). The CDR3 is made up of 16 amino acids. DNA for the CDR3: TGTGCCAGTAGTCCGTGGGGGCGGTTGGAGAACTATGGCTACACCTTC. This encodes CASSPWGRLENYGYTF.

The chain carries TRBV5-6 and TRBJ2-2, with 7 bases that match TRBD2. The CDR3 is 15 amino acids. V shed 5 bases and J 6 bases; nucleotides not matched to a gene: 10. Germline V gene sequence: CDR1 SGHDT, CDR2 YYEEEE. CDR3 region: CASSPGGGVPGELFF. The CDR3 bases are TGTGCCAGCAGTCCCGGGGGAGGGGTCCCCGGGGAGCTGTTTTTT.

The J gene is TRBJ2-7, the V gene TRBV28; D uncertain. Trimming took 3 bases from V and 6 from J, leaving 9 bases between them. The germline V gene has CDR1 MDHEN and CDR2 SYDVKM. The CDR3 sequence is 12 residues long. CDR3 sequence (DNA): TGTGCCAGCAGTTTGATTAACGGCGAGCAGTACTTC. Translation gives CASSLINGEQYF. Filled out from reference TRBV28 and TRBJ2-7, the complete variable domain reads DVKVTQSSRYLVKRTGEKVFLECVQDMDHENMFWYRQDPGLGLRLIYFSYDVKMKEKGDIPEGYSVSREKKERFSLILESASTNQTSMYLCASSLINGEQYFGPGTRLTVT.

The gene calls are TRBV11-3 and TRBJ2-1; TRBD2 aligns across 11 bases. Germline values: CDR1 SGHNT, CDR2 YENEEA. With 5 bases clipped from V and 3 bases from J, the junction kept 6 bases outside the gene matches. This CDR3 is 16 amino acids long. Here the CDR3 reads CASSPGTSGYYNEQFF. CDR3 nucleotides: TGTGCCAGCAGCCCAGGGACTAGCGGATACTACAATGAGCAGTTCTTC. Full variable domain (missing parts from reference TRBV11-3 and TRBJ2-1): EAGVVQSPRYKIIEKKQPVAFWCNPISGHNTLYWYLQNLGQGPELLIRYENEEAVDDSQLPKDRFSAERLKGVDSTLKIQPAELGDSAVYLCASSPGTSGYYNEQFFGPGTRLTVL.

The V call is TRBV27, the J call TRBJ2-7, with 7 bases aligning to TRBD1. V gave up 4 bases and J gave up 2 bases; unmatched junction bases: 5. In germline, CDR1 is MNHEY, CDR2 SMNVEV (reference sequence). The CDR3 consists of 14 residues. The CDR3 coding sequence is TGTGCCAGCAGTTCAGACAGGGTCCCCTACGAGCAGTACTTC. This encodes CASSSDRVPYEQYF.

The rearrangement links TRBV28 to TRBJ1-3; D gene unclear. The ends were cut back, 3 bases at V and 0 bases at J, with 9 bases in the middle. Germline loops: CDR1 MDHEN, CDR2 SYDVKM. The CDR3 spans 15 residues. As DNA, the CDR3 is TGTGCCAGCAGTTTCTTAGGGAGCTCTGGAAACACCATATATTTT. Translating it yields CASSFLGSSGNTIYF. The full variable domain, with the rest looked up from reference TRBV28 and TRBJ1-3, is DVKVTQSSRYLVKRTGEKVFLECVQDMDHENMFWYRQDPGLGLRLIYFSYDVKMKEKGDIPEGYSVSREKKERFSLILESASTNQTSMYLCASSFLGSSGNTIYFGEGSWLTVV.

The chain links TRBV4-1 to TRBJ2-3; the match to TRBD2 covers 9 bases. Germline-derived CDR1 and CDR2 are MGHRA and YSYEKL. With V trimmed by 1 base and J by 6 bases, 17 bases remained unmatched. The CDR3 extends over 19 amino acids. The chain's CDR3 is CASSQGNSAAGGPEDTQYF. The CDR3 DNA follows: TGCGCCAGCAGCCAAGGGAACTCGGCTGCGGGAGGGCCGGAGGATACGCAGTATTTT.